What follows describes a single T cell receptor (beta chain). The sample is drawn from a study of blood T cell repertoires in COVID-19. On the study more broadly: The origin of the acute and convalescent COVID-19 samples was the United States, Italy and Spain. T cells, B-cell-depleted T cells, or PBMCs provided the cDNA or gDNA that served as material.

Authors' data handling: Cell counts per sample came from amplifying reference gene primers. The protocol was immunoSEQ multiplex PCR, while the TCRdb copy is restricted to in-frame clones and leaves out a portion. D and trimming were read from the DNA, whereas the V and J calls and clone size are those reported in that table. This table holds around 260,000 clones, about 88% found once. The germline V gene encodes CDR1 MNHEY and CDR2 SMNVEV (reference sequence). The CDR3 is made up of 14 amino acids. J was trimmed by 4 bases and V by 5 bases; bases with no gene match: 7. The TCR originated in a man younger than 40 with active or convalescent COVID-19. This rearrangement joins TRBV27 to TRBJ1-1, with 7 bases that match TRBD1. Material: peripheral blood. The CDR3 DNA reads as TGTGCCAGCAGTATGAGGGGGCTTTCCACTGAAGCTTTCTTT. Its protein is CASSMRGLSTEAFF.